This passage covers 22 T cell receptor beta chains from one sample sequenced in a study of T-cell reconstitution after alpha-beta-depleted transplantation in children. Molecular barcoding with unique molecular identifiers was used for the TCRbeta library. TCRdb redid the calling of the PCR reads with MiXCR, one entry per CDR3 protein. The repertoire consists of about 980,000 distinct CDR3 sequences, with about 29% occurring once and the leading ten covering approximately 30%. The specimen was PBMCs, mostly from graft donor cells, collected 360 days after TCRalphabeta/CD19-depleted stem cell transplant. These receptors all come from a boy in the first two years of life who had a stem cell transplant for SCID, so the T cells may come from the graft donor.

This clonotype has just a few counts. The V and J genes are TRBV5-1 and TRBJ2-6; D possibly corresponds to TRBD1 (6 bases). This CDR3 spans 17 amino acids. Deletions cut 1 base from V and 0 bases from J, with 11 bases between. Germline CDR1 and CDR2: SGHRS and YFSETQ. The CDR3 nucleotides read TGCGCCAGCAGCTTGCCAGGGGCCTTCTCTGGGGCCAACGTCCTGACTTTC. Translation: CASSLPGAFSGANVLTF.

This clonotype was picked up a small number of times. The V gene is TRBV29-1, the J gene TRBJ1-1; the D is unclear. Looked up from germline, CDR1 is SQVTM and CDR2 is ANQGSEA. The CDR3 loop spans 12 amino acids. The germline V and J ends were trimmed by 0 bases and 3 bases, with 5 bases remaining between them. The CDR3 DNA reads TGCAGCGTTGAAGATGGAGACACTGAAGCTTTCTTT. This codes for CSVEDGDTEAFF.

V usage is TRBV7-9 and J usage is TRBJ2-3, with TRBD1 matching over 10 bases. The V segment lost 4 bases and the J segment 5 bases; nucleotides outside the gene matches: 9. The germline CDR1 and CDR2 sequences are SEHNR and FQNEAQ (reference sequence). The CDR3 is 16 residues long. The CDR3 bases are TGTGCCAGCAGCTGGGGGACAGGGGAATGGATAGATACGCAGTATTTT. Amino acids: CASSWGTGEWIDTQYF. The entire variable domain, with the rest obtained from reference TRBV7-9 and TRBJ2-3, is as follows: DTGVSQNPRHKITKRGQNVTFRCDPISEHNRLYWYRQTLGQGPEFLTYFQNEAQLEKSRLLSDRFSAERPKGSFSTLEIQRTEQGDSAMYLCASSWGTGEWIDTQYFGPGTRLTVL.

There are a few counts of this clonotype. V is TRBV27 and J is TRBJ2-3; 11 bases are a match to TRBD2. This CDR3 has 20 amino acids. The germline V gene encodes CDR1 MNHEY and CDR2 SMNVEV (reference sequence). The ends lost 6 bases at V and 4 bases at J; junction bases unmatched: 21. Here the CDR3 DNA reads TGTGCCAGCAGCTCCCAGCCCCGAGTAGCGGGGGGGCTTTTCTCAGATACGCAGTATTTT. Encoded protein: CASSSQPRVAGGLFSDTQYF.

The CDR3 spells CASSPQGAGGPLGNEQFF. CDR3 nucleotides: TGTGCCAGCAGTCCCCAGGGGGCGGGGGGTCCCCTCGGCAATGAGCAGTTCTTC. The V gene is TRBV27, the J gene TRBJ2-1; either TRBD1 or TRBD2 may supply D (8 bases each). The V end was cut by 5 bases, the J end by 6 bases, with 26 bases between. This CDR3 is built from 18 residues. Germline V gives CDR1 MNHEY, CDR2 SMNVEV (reference sequence).

This clonotype has at least ten counts. The chain recombines TRBV7-9 with TRBJ2-7; D ambiguous. Germline V gives CDR1 SEHNR, CDR2 FQNEAQ (reference sequence). The CDR3 length is 11 residues. V lost 1 base and J lost 5, with 3 bases in between. CDR3 amino acids: CASSLVDEQYF. The CDR3 DNA follows: TGTGCCAGCAGCTTAGTAGACGAGCAGTACTTC.

This clonotype was picked up one time. The chain uses TRBV12-3 or TRBV12-4 and TRBJ2-7; 11 nucleotides align to TRBD1. The CDR3 contains 16 residues. V shed 5 bases, J shed 3 bases, and the junction held 9 bases outside the gene matches. CDR3 coding DNA: TGTGCCAGCAGTCGATCCGGGACAGGGGGAGGCTACGAGCAGTACTTC. As protein: CASSRSGTGGGYEQYF.

This clonotype was counted between two and nine times. This chain connects TRBV5-5 to TRBJ2-3, with D possibly being TRBD1 (5 bases). Per germline, CDR1 SGHKS and CDR2 YYEKEE (reference sequence). Trimming shortened V by 3 bases and J by 1 base, and 15 bases separated the two germline ends. This CDR3 has 16 amino acids. This CDR3 reads CASSSTGAVRTDTQYF. Here the CDR3 DNA reads TGTGCCAGCAGCTCTACAGGTGCCGTCCGCACAGATACGCAGTATTTT.

The chain links TRBV20-1 to TRBJ2-3, with 8 bases identical to TRBD1. V was clipped by 5 bases and J by 2 bases; unmatched bases: 6. The CDR3 extends over 14 amino acids. Germline loops: CDR1 DFQATT, CDR2 SNEGSKA (reference sequence). Here the CDR3 reads CSAPDRALTDTQYF. The CDR3 DNA follows: TGCAGTGCTCCGGACAGGGCCCTCACAGATACGCAGTATTTT.

This clonotype was counted between two and nine times. V is TRBV4-1 and J is TRBJ1-2, with D perhaps matching TRBD1 (5 bases). Germline lookup yields CDR1 MGHRA and CDR2 YSYEKL. The CDR3 runs to 16 residues. The V end was cut by 4 bases, the J end by 8 bases, with 23 bases between. CDR3 sequence (DNA): TGCGCCAGCAGCCCGAATCCGGGACGCTACCTGGAGGGCTACACCTTC. It yields the protein CASSPNPGRYLEGYTF.

The table lists this clonotype with a few counts. This sequence joins TRBV5-1 and TRBJ2-7; TRBD1 might be the D (6 bases). The CDR3 contains 12 residues. Trimming removed 3 bases from V and 2 bases from J, with 6 bases in between. The germline CDR1 and CDR2 sequences are SGHRS and YFSETQ. The CDR3 sequence is CASSWDTYEQYF. The DNA of the CDR3 is TGCGCCAGCAGCTGGGACACCTACGAGCAGTACTTC.

V is TRBV3-1 and J is TRBJ2-2; a possible D gene is TRBD1 (6 bases). Germline V CDR1 and CDR2: LGHDT, YNNKEL (reference sequence). The CDR3 is 18 amino acids. Deletions cut 0 bases from V and 5 bases from J, with 19 bases between. The CDR3 DNA is TGTGCCAGCAGCCAAGACCGCGCGGAGGCAGGGGATACCGGGGAGCTGTTTTTT. As protein: CASSQDRAEAGDTGELFF.

This clonotype came up many times. The V and J genes are TRBV5-1 and TRBJ2-7; D not certain. V lost 4 bases, J lost 2 bases, and 10 bases lay in between. The CDR3 length is 13 residues. Per germline, CDR1 SGHRS and CDR2 YFSETQ. CDR3 sequence: CASSLGPPYEQYF. The CDR3 DNA is TGCGCCAGCAGCCTAGGGCCTCCCTACGAGCAGTACTTC.

V is TRBV2 and J is TRBJ2-5; 8 bases align to TRBD2. The CDR3 is 15 amino acids. Per germline, CDR1 SNHLY and CDR2 FYNNEI. Trimming cost V 11 bases and J 2 bases; bases outside gene matches: 13. The CDR3 is CASVFRRGDQETQYF. The CDR3 nucleotides read TGTGCCTCCGTTTTTCGGCGGGGGGATCAAGAGACCCAGTACTTC.

The chain uses TRBV12-3 or TRBV12-4 and TRBJ2-3, with D uncertain. Trimming left V 5 bases short and J 0 bases short, with 18 bases between. The CDR3 is made up of 17 amino acids. CDR3 amino acids: CASSDQDGQASTDTQYF. DNA for the CDR3: TGTGCCAGCAGTGACCAGGACGGGCAGGCGAGCACAGATACGCAGTATTTT.

The rearrangement uses TRBV6-6 and TRBJ1-1; no clear D. The V end was cut by 8 bases, the J end by 7 bases, with 11 bases between. This CDR3 comprises 11 residues. Germline values: CDR1 MNHNY, CDR2 SVGAGI (reference sequence). As DNA, the CDR3 is TGTGCCAGCTCGGGTCCAAGTGAAGCTTTCTTT. Its translation: CASSGPSEAFF.

The chain links TRBV29-1 to TRBJ2-1, with TRBD2 matching 12 bases. Germline CDR1 is SQVTM and CDR2 is ANQGSEA. Trimming cost V 7 bases and J 2 bases; bases outside gene matches: 0. This CDR3 has 13 amino acids. CDR3 loop: CSGLAGAYNEQFF. In DNA, the CDR3 is TGCAGCGGACTAGCGGGGGCCTACAATGAGCAGTTCTTC.

This clonotype was detected only a few times. The V gene is TRBV12-3 or TRBV12-4, the J gene TRBJ2-6, with TRBD2 identical over 7 bases. The length of the CDR3 is 19 residues. V was pared by 3 bases and J by 2 bases, with 13 bases of the junction left unmatched. The CDR3 sequence: CASSFSPWASGTGANVLTF. As DNA, the CDR3 is TGTGCCAGCAGTTTTTCCCCTTGGGCTAGCGGAACTGGGGCCAACGTCCTGACTTTC.

The J gene is TRBJ2-3, the V gene TRBV5-1; 7 bases are shared with TRBD2. CDR3 size: 15 residues. The V gene end was trimmed by 2 bases and the J gene end by 1 base; junction bases not matched to a gene: 4. Germline CDR1 reads SGHRS; CDR2 reads YFSETQ. CDR3 DNA: TGCGCCAGCAGCTTCTCACGGGGGGGCACAGATACGCAGTATTTT. It is translated as CASSFSRGGTDTQYF. Looking up the rest from reference TRBV5-1 and TRBJ2-3 gives the full variable domain: KAGVTQTPRYLIKTRGQQVTLSCSPISGHRSVSWYQQTPGQGLQFLFEYFSETQRNKGNFPGRFSGRQFSNSRSEMNVSTLELGDSALYLCASSFSRGGTDTQYFGPGTRLTVL.

The chain has TRBV19 and TRBJ2-1, with D perhaps assigned TRBD1 or TRBD2 (6 bases each). The CDR3 is 18 residues long. Germline CDR1 LNHDA, CDR2 SQIVND (reference sequence). The ends were cut back, 5 bases at V and 3 bases at J, with 23 bases in the middle. CDR3 amino acids: CASSPPTGPGAYYNEQFF. The DNA for the CDR3 is TGTGCCAGTAGTCCCCCGACCGGTCCGGGGGCCTACTACAATGAGCAGTTCTTC.

The chain has TRBV6-2 or TRBV6-3 and TRBJ2-2, with D maybe TRBD2 (5 bases). V was clipped by 4 bases and J by 6 bases, with 12 bases between them. The CDR3 has 14 residues. Germline CDR1 and CDR2: MNHEY and SVGEGT. The CDR3 here is CASSFEGWAGELFF. CDR3 sequence (DNA): TGTGCCAGCAGTTTCGAGGGTTGGGCCGGGGAGCTGTTTTTT.

This chain connects TRBV6-5 to TRBJ2-7, with 7 nucleotides matching TRBD1. The CDR3 length is 15 residues. In germline, CDR1 is MNHEY, CDR2 SVGAGI. V trimming: 2 bases; J trimming: 2 bases; junction bases outside the gene matches: 6. CDR3 sequence reads: CASSYLPGTAYEQYF. The CDR3 DNA reads TGTGCCAGCAGTTACCTCCCCGGGACAGCCTACGAGCAGTACTTC.